A single sample is the source of the 27 T cell receptor beta chains below, sequenced in a study of long-term antiretroviral therapy in people with HIV. The libraries were made with immunoSEQ v3.0 at survey level. Profiling relied on immunoSEQ multiplex PCR, and the TCRdb table lists in-frame clones only, not all of them. The sample carries 23,000 or so clones, more than 75% recorded once. The specimen comprised unsorted PBMCs, sampled 0.5 years after starting antiretroviral therapy. These TCRs come from a middle-aged woman with HIV.

This clone appeared once. The rearrangement joins TRBV29-1 to TRBJ2-3; D not resolved. The germline CDR1 and CDR2 sequences are SQVTM and ANQGSEA. This CDR3 is built from 14 residues. V gave up 4 bases and J gave up 0 bases, with 11 bases separating them. The DNA for the CDR3 is TGCAGCGTTGCAGCGACGTCTAGCACAGATACGCAGTATTTT. Protein sequence: CSVAATSSTDTQYF.

V gene TRBV5-6 combines with J gene TRBJ2-2, with D perhaps matching TRBD2 (5 bases). V was cut by 0 bases and J by 6 bases, with 12 bases left in between. The germline V gene has CDR1 SGHDT and CDR2 YYEEEE. The CDR3 covers 15 residues. CDR3 sequence reads: CASSLVSLDSGELFF. The CDR3 DNA reads TGTGCCAGCAGCTTGGTTTCACTAGACTCCGGGGAGCTGTTTTTT.

This chain uses TRBV9 with TRBJ2-3, with a tentative D call TRBD1 (5 bases). From germline, CDR1 is SGDLS and CDR2 YYNGEE. The CDR3 is made up of 15 amino acids. The germline V and J ends were trimmed by 0 bases and 2 bases, with 10 bases remaining between them. CDR3 bases: TGTGCCAGCAGCGTAGGTGGGGCCCACACAGATACGCAGTATTTT. This gives the protein CASSVGGAHTDTQYF. Full variable domain (remainder filled in from reference TRBV9 and TRBJ2-3): DSGVTQTPKHLITATGQRVTLRCSPRSGDLSVYWYQQSLDQGLQFLIQYYNGEERAKGNILERFSAQQFPDLHSELNLSSLELGDSALYFCASSVGGAHTDTQYFGPGTRLTVL.

The chain has TRBV9 and TRBJ2-2, with D possibly matching TRBD2 (5 bases). The CDR3 loop spans 14 amino acids. Germline assignment: CDR1 SGDLS and CDR2 YYNGEE. Trimming removed 0 bases from V and 7 bases from J, with 10 bases in between. CDR3 protein: CASSVGGVDGELFF. CDR3 coding DNA: TGTGCCAGCAGCGTAGGGGGAGTAGACGGGGAGCTGTTTTTT.

The DNA for the CDR3 is TGTGCCAGCAGCTTGTATGATGACGAGCAGTACTTC. Translating gives CASSLYDDEQYF. The chain has TRBV5-4 and TRBJ2-7; no reliable D call. The length of the CDR3 is 12 residues. The V end lost 1 base, the J end lost 5 bases, and 7 bases lay between the germline ends. In germline, CDR1 is SGHNT, CDR2 YYREEE (reference sequence).

This clone showed up just a few times. This chain links TRBV7-9 with TRBJ2-1; D possibly matches TRBD1 or TRBD2 (5 bases each). The CDR3 length is 15 residues. CDR1 and CDR2 (germline): SEHNR, FQNEAQ (reference sequence). Trimming left V 4 bases short and J 10 bases short, with 20 bases between. The CDR3 is CASSSPNAGAWEQFF. The CDR3 DNA sequence: TGTGCCAGCAGCTCTCCTAACGCCGGGGCATGGGAGCAGTTCTTC.

The V and J genes are TRBV6-1 and TRBJ2-7, with D perhaps matching TRBD1 (6 bases). CDR1 is MNHNS, CDR2 SASEGT, per germline. CDR3 length: 13 amino acids. Trimming took 4 bases from V and 2 from J, leaving 9 bases between them. The CDR3 sequence is CASSGTATYEQYF. CDR3 nucleotide sequence: TGTGCCAGCAGTGGGACAGCCACCTACGAGCAGTACTTC.

The V gene is TRBV10-3, the J gene TRBJ1-1, with TRBD1 identical over 7 bases. The junction had 10 bases not matched to a gene; V was cut back by 7 bases and J by 5 bases. Looked up from germline, CDR1 is ENHRY and CDR2 is SYGVKD. The CDR3 runs 14 residues. The CDR3 bases are TGTGCCATCAAGGGGGCAGGGGGACGGACTGAAGCTTTCTTT. Translating it yields CAIKGAGGRTEAFF.

CDR3 region: CASTWAGWAGGKVDYGYTF. CDR3 bases: TGTGCCAGCACCTGGGCGGGCTGGGCAGGGGGCAAGGTGGACTATGGCTACACCTTC. The chain recombines TRBV2 with TRBJ1-2, with 8 bases lining up with TRBD1. This CDR3 is built from 19 residues. Germline V gene data show CDR1 as SNHLY and CDR2 as FYNNEI. J lost 3 bases, V lost 7 bases, and 22 bases had no gene match.

This clone was seen only once. As DNA, the CDR3 is TGCGCCAGCAGCTTGACAGGGCCAGCTCCGGGGAACACTGAAGCTTTCTTT. This gives the protein CASSLTGPAPGNTEAFF. The gene calls are TRBV5-1 and TRBJ1-1, with D maybe TRBD1 (6 bases). Per germline, CDR1 SGHRS and CDR2 YFSETQ. The CDR3 has 17 amino acids. V gave up 1 base and J gave up 1 base, with 17 bases separating them.

V gene TRBV5-4 combines with J gene TRBJ1-1; 8 bases map to TRBD1. The germline gives CDR1 SGHNT, CDR2 YYREEE (reference sequence). V was pared by 4 bases and J by 4 bases, with 6 bases of the junction left unmatched. The CDR3 loop spans 14 amino acids. CDR3 in DNA: TGTGCCAGCAGCGAGGGACAGGCGTCCACTGAAGCTTTCTTT. This translates into CASSEGQASTEAFF.

This rearrangement joins TRBV11-2 to TRBJ2-1; 10 bases fit TRBD2. Germline V gene sequence: CDR1 SGHAT, CDR2 FQNNGV. V was clipped by 2 bases and J by 0 bases; unmatched bases: 1. The CDR3 covers 16 residues. CDR3 protein: CASSLSGGASYNEQFF. DNA for the CDR3: TGTGCCAGCAGCTTAAGCGGGGGGGCCTCCTACAATGAGCAGTTCTTC.

Within the sample, this clone is medium-sized. The V call is TRBV4-1, the J call TRBJ1-5, with TRBD1 identical over 9 bases. The CDR3 extends over 15 amino acids. The germline gives CDR1 MGHRA, CDR2 YSYEKL. The ends lost 4 bases at V and 7 bases at J; junction bases unmatched: 8. CDR3 in DNA: TGCGCCAGCAGCCCCGGGACAGGGAGTTTGCAGCCCCAGCATTTT. Encoded protein: CASSPGTGSLQPQHF.

The V call is TRBV19, the J call TRBJ1-1, with 9 bases lining up with TRBD1. V shed 7 bases and J 4 bases; nucleotides not matched to a gene: 7. The CDR3 loop spans 14 amino acids. Germline V lookup: CDR1 LNHDA, CDR2 SQIVND (reference sequence). The CDR3 region is CASTAPDRGTEAFF. The CDR3 nucleotides read TGTGCCAGTACAGCGCCGGACAGGGGCACTGAAGCTTTCTTT. Looking up the rest from reference TRBV19 and TRBJ1-1 gives the full variable domain: DGGITQSPKYLFRKEGQNVTLSCEQNLNHDAMYWYRQDPGQGLRLIYYSQIVNDFQKGDIAEGYSVSREKKESFPLTVTSAQKNPTAFYLCASTAPDRGTEAFFGQGTRLTVV.

The chain has TRBV7-9 and TRBJ1-1, with 11 bases matching TRBD1. The trim removed 4 bases at V and 0 bases at J, leaving 4 bases unmatched. In germline, CDR1 is SEHNR, CDR2 FQNEAQ (reference sequence). The length of the CDR3 is 16 residues. The CDR3 loop is CASSSGQGVLNTEAFF. In DNA, the CDR3 is TGTGCCAGCAGCTCGGGACAGGGGGTACTGAACACTGAAGCTTTCTTT.

The chain combines TRBV11-2 with TRBJ1-1, with TRBD1 matching over 7 bases. The CDR3 is made up of 14 amino acids. V was clipped by 8 bases and J by 2 bases; unmatched bases: 8. Per germline, CDR1 SGHAT and CDR2 FQNNGV. The CDR3 sequence is CASGNRGGNTEAFF. Here the CDR3 DNA reads TGTGCCAGCGGGAACAGGGGAGGAAACACTGAAGCTTTCTTT.

The genes are TRBV10-3 and TRBJ2-7; weak D call: TRBD2 (6 bases). Germline lookup yields CDR1 ENHRY and CDR2 SYGVKD. Trimming took 3 bases from V and 0 from J, leaving 15 bases between them. This CDR3 is built from 16 residues. CDR3 region: CAISDPGDSLSYEQYF. The CDR3 bases are TGTGCCATCAGTGACCCCGGGGACTCCCTCTCCTACGAGCAGTACTTC.

The chain links TRBV28 to TRBJ1-1; D ambiguous. The CDR3 has 12 residues. Trimming shortened V by 8 bases and J by 1 base, and 8 bases separated the two germline ends. CDR1 MDHEN and CDR2 SYDVKM come from the germline V gene. The CDR3 DNA is TGTGCCAGCTGGACGGGGAACACTGAAGCTTTCTTT. Protein product: CASWTGNTEAFF.

This chain connects TRBV4-3 to TRBJ1-6; D not resolved. The CDR3 has 15 residues. From germline, CDR1 is LGHNA and CDR2 YSLEER. Between the trimmed V and J ends, which lost 1 base and 9 bases, there was a span of 13 bases. Here the CDR3 reads CASSQAHAGPSPLHF. The CDR3 DNA sequence: TGCGCCAGCAGCCAAGCTCACGCGGGTCCTTCACCCCTCCACTTT.

The rearrangement uses TRBV25-1 and TRBJ2-7, with TRBD1 matching 7 bases. The V and J ends lost 4 bases and 4 bases, in that order; junction bases with no gene match: 4. Germline CDR1 and CDR2: MGHDK and SYGVNS. The CDR3 length is 13 residues. The CDR3 sequence is CASSGQGGYEQYF. The CDR3 region has the DNA TGTGCCAGCAGTGGACAGGGTGGGTACGAGCAGTACTTC.

The chain combines TRBV19 with TRBJ1-6; 7 bases align to TRBD1. The germline V gene has CDR1 LNHDA and CDR2 SQIVND (reference sequence). The CDR3 loop spans 15 amino acids. Unmatched junction bases numbered 6, after V lost 3 bases and J lost 7 bases. CDR3 in DNA: TGTGCCAGTAGTATCGCCAGGGGGGGAAATTCACCCCTCCACTTT. This encodes CASSIARGGNSPLHF.

The chain carries TRBV7-2 and TRBJ2-7, with 15 nucleotides matching TRBD2. The CDR3 covers 18 residues. Germline CDR1 reads SGHTA; CDR2 reads FQGNSA. The V segment lost 5 bases and the J segment 3 bases; nucleotides outside the gene matches: 11. The CDR3, as DNA: TGTGCCAGCAGCCCACCGGGACTAGCGGGGGGCGGACGCTACGAGCAGTACTTC. It specifies CASSPPGLAGGGRYEQYF.

This chain connects TRBV4-3 to TRBJ1-2; tentatively, D is TRBD1 (6 bases). Germline CDR1 and CDR2: LGHNA and YSLEER. V lost 1 base, J lost 8 bases, and 14 bases lay in between. The CDR3 sequence is 14 residues long. CDR3 sequence reads: CASSQGARGQGYTF. CDR3 DNA sequence: TGCGCCAGCAGCCAAGGAGCCAGGGGTCAAGGCTACACCTTC.

The V gene is TRBV5-6, the J gene TRBJ1-1, with D unclear. Trimming took off 0 bases at V and 1 base at J, with 4 bases between the two ends. CDR1 and CDR2 (germline): SGHDT, YYEEEE. The CDR3 sequence is 13 residues long. Here the CDR3 reads CASSLGGNTEAFF. The CDR3 bases are TGTGCCAGCAGCTTGGGAGGGAACACTGAAGCTTTCTTT.

This chain connects TRBV19 to TRBJ2-2; TRBD1 is a possible D gene (6 bases). Germline V lookup: CDR1 LNHDA, CDR2 SQIVND (reference sequence). The CDR3 loop spans 13 amino acids. The ends were cut back, 5 bases at V and 3 bases at J, with 7 bases in the middle. DNA for the CDR3: TGTGCCAGTAGTGACAGGTACACCGGGGAGCTGTTTTTT. It is translated as CASSDRYTGELFF.

The CDR3 spells CASSYDRGQGYTF. CDR3 nucleotides: TGTGCCAGCAGCTACGACAGGGGGCAAGGCTACACCTTC. The rearrangement links TRBV7-3 to TRBJ1-2, with 10 bases matching TRBD1. This CDR3 has 13 residues. V was pared by 4 bases and J by 8 bases, with 4 bases of the junction left unmatched. Germline V lookup: CDR1 SGHTA, CDR2 FQGTGA.

This clone is a singleton in its sample. The rearrangement links TRBV2 to TRBJ1-4; D might be TRBD1 (6 bases). The ends were cut back, 8 bases at V and 0 bases at J, with 13 bases in the middle. From germline, CDR1 is SNHLY and CDR2 FYNNEI. The CDR3 is made up of 15 amino acids. The CDR3 coding sequence is TGTGCCAGCGGAGGACAGTACGCAACTAATGAAAAACTGTTTTTT. Its protein is CASGGQYATNEKLFF.